One T cell receptor beta chain is described in this entry. Its antigen has not been determined. Base qualities are not at hand, and no much larger clone is one base apart. Using the deep immunoSEQ assay, TCR CDR3 regions were amplified from genomic DNA by multiplex PCR. For each cell subset, the extracted genomic DNA was distributed evenly across all wells of several immunoSEQ 96-well plates, and each plate served as one replicate. For sorted subsets, each replicate PCR was loaded with about 0.2 ug genomic DNA, equivalent to some 27,000 T cell genomes. Purified libraries were measured with a Qubit 3.0 fluorometer, size-checked on a Bioanalyzer 2100, and measured again with the KAPA Library Quantification kit. A separate single-read 150-cycle Illumina NextSeq 550 flow cell was used to sequence each immunoSEQ 96-well plate. From the authors' description of their analysis: Because the immunoSEQ output held only junctional sequences and lacked quality scores, the filtering could not match the filtering applied to full-length reads. Sequences were annotated with PyIR, a Python wrapper for IgBLAST v1.9, using IMGT germline references to assign V/J genes and CDR3. Reads were removed for weak V/J assignments (E-value above 1e-6), missing CDR3, stop codons, out-of-frame junctions, or ambiguous translated residues. A V3J clonotype was defined by an identical inferred V gene, J gene, and CDR3 amino acid sequence. Percentage overlap between repertoires was computed as shared unique clonotypes divided by the size of the smaller repertoire. Repertoire richness was assessed with RTK rarefaction, the Chao1 estimator, and Recon v2.1 estimates of unobserved clonotypes. Generation probabilities were computed with OLGA for all TCRbeta clonotypes obtained by the gDNA method from several donors. TCRdb took over this immuneACCESS table, retaining in-frame rearrangements with V and J assigned. Such tables are incomplete; in checked studies, under half of the missing clones stem from an unresolved V gene, and the remainder is unexplained. That table supplies the V and J calls and clone size; D and trimming were determined from the DNA. A total of about 1.5 million clones appear in this sample, around 97% of them only once. 1% to 1.5% of the sample is taken by the ten largest.

The donors were healthy, HIV-negative adults with no recently reported acute infections or vaccinations. All donors were Caucasian adults living in Nashville, Tennessee, USA. Magnetic negative selection was used to enrich CD4+ T cells, after which naive cells were positively selected on CD45RA and the negative fraction became the memory subset. Blood was collected by leukapheresis, and PBMCs were isolated by Ficoll-Histopaque density gradient centrifugation and then cryopreserved in liquid nitrogen vapor phase. Analytical flow cytometry was used to check the purity and quantity of every magnetically sorted T cell population. From each sorted fraction, genomic DNA was isolated and quantified by UV absorbance on a Nanodrop 2000c. CDR3 length: 15 amino acids, cysteine to phenylalanine. Of the read, only the CDR3 DNA is kept; its 45 bases are in frame from base 1. V is cut by 1 base and J by 0 bases, and the space between the germline ends is 10 bases. The germline V gene gives CDR1 as MDHEN and CDR2 as SYDVKM.

This specimen belongs to a study of shared clonotypes between healthy human individuals (dated by TCRdb to 2020 to 2022). Turning to the overall study: The cohort included three men and a couple of women between 18 and 49 years of age. Blood TCR repertoires of five healthy adults were deeply sequenced to estimate repertoire size and the extent of clonotype sharing between individuals. To increase sequencing depth and limit assay-specific biases, different laboratories used diverse techniques to prepare libraries and sequence TCR repertoires. Between about 0.85 and 9.5 billion PBMCs per donor were obtained by leukapheresis. For each donor, CD4 naive and CD4 memory were each given three plates, CD8 naive was given two plates, and CD8 memory was given one plate.

The research as a whole found: Larger estimated clonotype richness was generally found for naive subsets than for memory subsets. When a few donors were compared, the shared fraction of clonotypes was around 5% for naive CD4, around 3.6% for naive CD8, more than 2% for memory CD4, and less than 0.5% for memory CD8. Only blood was sampled, and tissue TCR repertoires likely differ from those in blood. Pairwise subsampling indicated that sequencing depth was expected to affect the degree of clonotype sharing among donors. Incomplete sequencing was indicated by rarefaction of sorted-subset datasets, despite the large sequencing depth. Higher generation probabilities were observed for clonotypes shared by all four sorted-subset donors than for non-shared clonotypes. The genetic and exposure-history diversity represented was limited by the small number of donors.

The material sequenced was naive CD4+ T cells sorted from blood. The cell subset or site label for this specimen denotes: CD45RA+ positively selected. The chain uses TRBV28 and TRBJ2-7, with the D gene not confidently named. This sequence was found in a man between 25 and 39 years old in good health. The CDR3 region: CASSLFSVGSYEQYF. At the DNA level, the sequence is TGTGCCAGCAGTTTATTCTCGGTGGGCTCCTACGAGCAGTACTTC.